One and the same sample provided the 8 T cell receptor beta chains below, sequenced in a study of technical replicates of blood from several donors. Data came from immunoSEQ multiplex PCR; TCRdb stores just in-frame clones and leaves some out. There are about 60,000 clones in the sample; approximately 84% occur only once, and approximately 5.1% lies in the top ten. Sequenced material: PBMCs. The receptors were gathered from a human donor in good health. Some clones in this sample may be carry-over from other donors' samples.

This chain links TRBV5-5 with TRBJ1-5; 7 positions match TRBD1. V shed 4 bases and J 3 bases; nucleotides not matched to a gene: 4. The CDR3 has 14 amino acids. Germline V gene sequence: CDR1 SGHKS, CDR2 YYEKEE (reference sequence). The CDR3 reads CASSEQGDNQPQHF. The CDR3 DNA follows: TGTGCCAGCAGCGAGCAGGGGGACAATCAGCCCCAGCATTTT.

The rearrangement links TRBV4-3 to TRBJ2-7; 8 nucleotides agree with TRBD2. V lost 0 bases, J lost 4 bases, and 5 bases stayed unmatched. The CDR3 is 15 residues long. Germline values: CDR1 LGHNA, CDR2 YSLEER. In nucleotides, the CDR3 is TGCGCCAGCAGCCAAGATAGCGGGGACTATTACGAGCAGTACTTC. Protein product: CASSQDSGDYYEQYF.

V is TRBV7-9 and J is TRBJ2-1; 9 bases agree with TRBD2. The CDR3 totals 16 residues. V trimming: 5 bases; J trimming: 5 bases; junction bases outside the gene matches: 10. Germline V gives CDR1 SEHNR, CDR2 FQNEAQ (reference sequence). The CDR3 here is CASSEHSGSKHNEQFF. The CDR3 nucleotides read TGTGCCAGCAGCGAACATAGCGGGAGCAAGCACAATGAGCAGTTCTTC.

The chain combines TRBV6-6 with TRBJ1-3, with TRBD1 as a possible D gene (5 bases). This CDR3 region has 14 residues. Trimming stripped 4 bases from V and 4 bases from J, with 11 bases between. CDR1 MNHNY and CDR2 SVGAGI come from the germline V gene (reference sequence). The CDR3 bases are TGTGCCAGCAGTTCAGGGCCCAGCGGAAACACCATATATTTT. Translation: CASSSGPSGNTIYF.

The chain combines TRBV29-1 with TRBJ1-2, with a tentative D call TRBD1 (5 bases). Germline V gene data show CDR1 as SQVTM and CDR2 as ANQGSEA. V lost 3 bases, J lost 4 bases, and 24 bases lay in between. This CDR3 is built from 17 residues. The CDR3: CSVDGEAGVGFGYGYTF. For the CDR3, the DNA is TGCAGCGTTGATGGGGAGGCGGGGGTCGGTTTCGGCTATGGCTACACCTTC.

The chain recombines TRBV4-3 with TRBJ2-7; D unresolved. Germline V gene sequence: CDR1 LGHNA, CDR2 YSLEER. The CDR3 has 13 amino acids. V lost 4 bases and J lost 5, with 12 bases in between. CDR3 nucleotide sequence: TGCGCCAGCAGCCGCCTCCTTTCAGACGAGCAGTACTTC. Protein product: CASSRLLSDEQYF.

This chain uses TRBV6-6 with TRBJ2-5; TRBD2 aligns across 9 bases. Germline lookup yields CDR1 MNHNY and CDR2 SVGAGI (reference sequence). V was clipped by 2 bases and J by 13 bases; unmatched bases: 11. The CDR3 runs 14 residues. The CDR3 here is CASSYPEERGAPYF. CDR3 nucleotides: TGTGCCAGCAGTTACCCCGAGGAGCGGGGGGCCCCGTACTTC.

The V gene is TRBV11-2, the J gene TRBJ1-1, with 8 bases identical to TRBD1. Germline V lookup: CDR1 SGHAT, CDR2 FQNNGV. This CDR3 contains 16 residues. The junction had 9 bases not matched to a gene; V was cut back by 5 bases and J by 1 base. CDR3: CASSDTPTGANTEAFF. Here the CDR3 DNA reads TGTGCCAGCAGCGATACGCCGACAGGGGCGAACACTGAAGCTTTCTTT.